What follows is one T cell receptor beta chain and its context. Its antigen is still unknown. The entry originates in a study of T cells expressing NK-cell markers. Study background: Researchers got TCR beta repertoires out of sorted CD3+CD56+NKG2C+, CD3+CD56+NKG2C- and CD3+CD56-NKG2C+ T cells.

Germline assignment: CDR1 DFQATT and CDR2 SNEGSKA (reference sequence). The CDR3 is made up of 15 amino acids. TCR beta cDNA was made by 5'RACE template switching with UMIs. TCRdb reprocessed the 5' RACE reads, keeping one entry per CDR3 protein, no DNA. The sample's table shows about 260,000 distinct CDR3 sequences. General study points: No clear determination of HCMV specificity was made for expanded NKG2C+ T cell clones. Of CD8+ T cells, about 1.0-8% belonged to dominant NKG2C+ clonotypes in several donors.

The origin of this receptor is a man aged 18-30 years in good health. Sequenced: blood T cells: a sorted CD56 or NKG2C T cell subset, CD4+ or CD8+ T cells, or bulk PBMC T cells (not recorded which). The V call is TRBV20-1, the J call TRBJ2-3; there is no DNA to check the TCRdb D call of TRBD2. CDR3 amino acids: CSARAGTSLADTQYF.